The source of this T cell receptor beta chain is a study of blood T cells in healthy people across ages. Trimming took 4 bases from V and 3 from J, leaving 12 bases between them. The CDR3 covers 15 residues. Through a sample-barcoded 5' primer and a J-beta primer mix, a second PCR was run for about 6 to 12 cycles. Each CDR3 protein gets one entry after TCRdb re-called the 5' RACE reads with MiXCR. Seen here are around 1,600,000 distinct CDR3 sequences, approximately 43% observed once, and the top ten hold more than 4%. The TCR originated in a woman under 30 in good health. The specimen was blood. The V call is TRBV12-3 or TRBV12-4, the J call TRBJ2-2; D is possibly TRBD2 (6 bases). The CDR3 loop reads CASSSASVDTGELFF. The CDR3 region has the DNA TGTGCCAGCAGTTCGGCTAGCGTTGACACCGGGGAGCTGTTTTTT.